This TCR beta chain was found in a study of shared T cell receptors in the human thymus. Trimming took 3 bases from V and 7 from J, leaving 13 bases between them. The CDR3 extends over 14 amino acids. Germline CDR1 reads MDHEN; CDR2 reads SYDVKM. Repertoires were generated with immunoSEQ multiplex PCR, while TCRdb's copy carries only in-frame clones and drops some. The sample consists of approximately 760,000 clones, roughly 88% of them appearing once. The same sample was also used in a study of human thymus T cells. From that study: The source of the thymus tissue was resections taken during corrective heart surgery.

The sequencing input was thymocytes. The chain uses TRBV28 and TRBJ1-5; maybe TRBD1 (5 bases). The origin of this receptor is a girl in the first two years of life with a congenital heart defect. DNA for the CDR3: TGTGCCAGCAGTTTCTTAGGGGCGCACCAGCCCCAGCATTTT. This codes for CASSFLGAHQPQHF.